This T cell receptor beta chain was retrieved from a study of T cell responses to AZD1222 COVID-19 vaccine. Study outcomes and limitations: Increased Spike-specific TCR breadth and depth were observed after two AZD1222 doses. Unmutated variant regions reportedly attract nearly half of all spike-specific TCRs.

Both about-4-week and about-12-week second-dose recipients were combined. This CDR3 contains 17 residues. V lost 0 bases and J lost 5; bases outside the gene matches: 8. In germline, CDR1 is SGDLS, CDR2 YYNGEE. Some clones are missing from TCRdb's copy, which holds only in-frame ones; the method was immunoSEQ multiplex PCR. The data contain around 150,000 clones, approximately 95% of them seen just once; the ten biggest clones take up approximately 6.8%. Concerning this clone itself: The antigen remains unidentified.

J is TRBJ1-1 and V is TRBV9; 12 bases align to TRBD1. The sample in question was peripheral blood, obtained 28 days after the second AZD1222 dose. The sequence derives from an adult who received the AZD1222 COVID-19 vaccine. In DNA, the CDR3 is TGTGCCAGCAGCGTAGGAATAGGGGACAGGGGGCCGACTGAAGCTTTCTTT. Amino acids: CASSVGIGDRGPTEAFF.